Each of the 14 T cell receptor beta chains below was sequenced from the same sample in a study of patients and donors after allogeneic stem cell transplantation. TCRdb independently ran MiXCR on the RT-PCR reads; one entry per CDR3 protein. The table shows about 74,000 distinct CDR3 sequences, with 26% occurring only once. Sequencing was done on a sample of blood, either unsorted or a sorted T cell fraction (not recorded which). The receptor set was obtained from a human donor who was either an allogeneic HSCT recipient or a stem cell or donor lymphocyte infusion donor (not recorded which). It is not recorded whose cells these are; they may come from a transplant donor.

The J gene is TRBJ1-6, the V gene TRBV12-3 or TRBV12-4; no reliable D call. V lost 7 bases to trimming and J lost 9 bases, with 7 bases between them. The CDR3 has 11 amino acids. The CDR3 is CASTAGSPLHF. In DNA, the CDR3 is TGTGCCAGCACGGCGGGTTCACCCCTCCACTTT.

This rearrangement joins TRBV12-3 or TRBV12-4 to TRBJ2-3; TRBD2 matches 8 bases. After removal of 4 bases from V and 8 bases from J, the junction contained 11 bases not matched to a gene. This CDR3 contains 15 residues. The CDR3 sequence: CASSSRLAPRGTQYF. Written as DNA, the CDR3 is TGTGCCAGCAGTTCCCGACTAGCGCCTCGGGGTACGCAGTATTTT.

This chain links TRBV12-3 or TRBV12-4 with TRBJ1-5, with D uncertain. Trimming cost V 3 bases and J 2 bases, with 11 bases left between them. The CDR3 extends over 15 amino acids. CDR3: CASSFGGLGNQPQHF. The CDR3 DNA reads TGTGCCAGCAGTTTTGGTGGACTCGGCAATCAGCCCCAGCATTTT.

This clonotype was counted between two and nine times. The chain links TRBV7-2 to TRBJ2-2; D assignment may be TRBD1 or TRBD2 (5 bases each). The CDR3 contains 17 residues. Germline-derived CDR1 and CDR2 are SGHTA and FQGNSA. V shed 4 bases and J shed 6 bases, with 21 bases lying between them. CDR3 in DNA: TGTGCCAGCAGCTCCCGCGCCGGGACCCTTTCTCCCGGGGAGCTGTTTTTT. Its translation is CASSSRAGTLSPGELFF. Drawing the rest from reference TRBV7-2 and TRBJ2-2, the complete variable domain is GAGVSQSPSNKVTEKGKDVELRCDPISGHTALYWYRQSLGQGLEFLIYFQGNSAPDKSGLPSDRFSAERTGGSVSTLTIQRTQQEDSAVYLCASSSRAGTLSPGELFFGEGSRLTVL.

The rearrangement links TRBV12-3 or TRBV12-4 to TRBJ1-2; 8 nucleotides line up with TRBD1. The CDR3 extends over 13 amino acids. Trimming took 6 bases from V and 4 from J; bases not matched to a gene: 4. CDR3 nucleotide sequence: TGTGCCAGCAGGGAAACAGGGGGCTATGGCTACACCTTC. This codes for CASRETGGYGYTF.

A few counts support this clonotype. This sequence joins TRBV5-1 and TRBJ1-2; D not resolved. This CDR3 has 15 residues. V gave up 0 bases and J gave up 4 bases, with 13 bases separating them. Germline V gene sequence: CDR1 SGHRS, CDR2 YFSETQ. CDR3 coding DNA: TGCGCCAGCAGCTTGGCCGTAGGGTCAGTCTATGGCTACACCTTC. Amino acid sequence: CASSLAVGSVYGYTF.

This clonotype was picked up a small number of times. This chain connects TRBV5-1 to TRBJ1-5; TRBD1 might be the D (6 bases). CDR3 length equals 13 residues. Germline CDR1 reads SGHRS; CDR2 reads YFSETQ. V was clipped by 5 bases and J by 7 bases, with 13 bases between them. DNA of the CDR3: TGCGCCAGCAGTCAACAGGGAATGCAGCCCCAGCATTTT. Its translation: CASSQQGMQPQHF. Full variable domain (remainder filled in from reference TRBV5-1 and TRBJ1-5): KAGVTQTPRYLIKTRGQQVTLSCSPISGHRSVSWYQQTPGQGLQFLFEYFSETQRNKGNFPGRFSGRQFSNSRSEMNVSTLELGDSALYLCASSQQGMQPQHFGDGTRLSIL.

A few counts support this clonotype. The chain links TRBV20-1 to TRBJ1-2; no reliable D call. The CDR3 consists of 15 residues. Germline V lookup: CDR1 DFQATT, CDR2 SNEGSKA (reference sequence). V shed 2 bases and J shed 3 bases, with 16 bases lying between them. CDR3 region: CSARSPPWSDYGYTF. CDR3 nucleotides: TGCAGTGCTAGATCCCCACCATGGTCTGACTATGGCTACACCTTC.

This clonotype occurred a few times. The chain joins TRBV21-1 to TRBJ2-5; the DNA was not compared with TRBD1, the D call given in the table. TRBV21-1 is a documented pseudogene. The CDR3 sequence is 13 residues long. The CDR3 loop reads CASTMGRQETQYF. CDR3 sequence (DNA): TGTGCCAGCACCATGGGACGGCAAGAGACCCAGTACTTC.

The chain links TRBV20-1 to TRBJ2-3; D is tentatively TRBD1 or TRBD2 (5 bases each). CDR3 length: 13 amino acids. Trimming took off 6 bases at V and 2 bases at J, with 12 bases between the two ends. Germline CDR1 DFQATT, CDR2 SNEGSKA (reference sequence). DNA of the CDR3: TGCAGTGCCCCGGGGCCTATCACAGATACGCAGTATTTT. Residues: CSAPGPITDTQYF.

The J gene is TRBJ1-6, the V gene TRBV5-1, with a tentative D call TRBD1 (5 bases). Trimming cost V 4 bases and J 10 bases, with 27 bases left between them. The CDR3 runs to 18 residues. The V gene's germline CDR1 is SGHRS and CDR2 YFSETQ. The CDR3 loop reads CASSPFAGRQFGGSPLHF. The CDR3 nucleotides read TGCGCCAGCAGCCCATTTGCGGGCCGACAGTTTGGGGGATCACCCCTCCACTTT.

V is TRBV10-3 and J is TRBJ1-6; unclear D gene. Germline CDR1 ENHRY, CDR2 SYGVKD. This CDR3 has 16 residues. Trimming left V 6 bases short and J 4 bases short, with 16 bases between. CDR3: CAISRRLRVYNSPLHF. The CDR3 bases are TGTGCCATCAGCCGTCGCCTGAGAGTTTATAATTCACCCCTCCACTTT.

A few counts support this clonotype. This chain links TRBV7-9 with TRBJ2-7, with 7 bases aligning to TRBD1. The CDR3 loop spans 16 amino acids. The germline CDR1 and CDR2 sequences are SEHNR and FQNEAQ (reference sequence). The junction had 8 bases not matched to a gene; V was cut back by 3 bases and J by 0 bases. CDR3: CASSFLGTVSSYEQYF. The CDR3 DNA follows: TGTGCCAGCAGCTTTCTAGGGACAGTGAGCTCCTACGAGCAGTACTTC.

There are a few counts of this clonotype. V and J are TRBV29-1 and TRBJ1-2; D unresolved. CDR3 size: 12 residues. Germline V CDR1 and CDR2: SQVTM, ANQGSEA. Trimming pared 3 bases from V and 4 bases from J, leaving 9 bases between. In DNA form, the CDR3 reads TGCAGCGTTGATCCTCTAACCTATGGCTACACCTTC. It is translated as CSVDPLTYGYTF.